Listed below are T cell receptor beta chains from one sample, sequenced in a study of OX40 agonist ivuxolimab in advanced cancers. The table came from immunoSEQ multiplex PCR; TCRdb's copy has only in-frame clones and leaves some out. The data contain 90,000 or so clones, more than 75% of them singletons. Source: CD4+ or CD8+ T cells sorted from blood, taken in a trial of the OX40 agonist ivuxolimab. These receptors all stem from an adult with an advanced solid tumor such as melanoma, head and neck, liver or kidney cancer. The CDR3 runs from the conserved cysteine through the conserved F or W. Each record gives: V gene, J gene, CDR3 protein.

TRBV19	TRBJ1-1	CASRTPQGALTEAFF
TRBV5-1	TRBJ1-1	CASSLAQVRNTEAFF
TRBV7-2	TRBJ2-1	CASSFRRQVDEQFF
TRBV7-3	TRBJ2-7	CASSLRWDPSYEQYF
TRBV19	TRBJ2-4	CASSVQGGAVIQYF
TRBV28	TRBJ2-7	CATRGSTGRVYEQYF
TRBV28	TRBJ2-1	CASSPRDLAGGPDEQFF
TRBV10-1	TRBJ2-1	CASSEWLAFTYNEQFF
TRBV4-2	TRBJ2-2	CASSQDPFGLNTGELFF
TRBV6-1	TRBJ1-3	CASSEAWGAGNTIYF
TRBV29-1	TRBJ1-5	CSVGTGSKQPQHF
TRBV2	TRBJ1-5	CASRDGSNQPQHF
TRBV7-6	TRBJ1-1	CASSSTGGNTEAFF
TRBV9	TRBJ2-4	CASSGGRWGNIQYF
TRBV18	TRBJ1-5	CASSPGAGNQPQHF
TRBV7-8	TRBJ1-4	CASSLEAGEILAKLFF
TRBV7-9	TRBJ2-7	CASSPRDRSYEQYF
TRBV7-3	TRBJ2-5	CASSLMGGRETQYF
TRBV4-3	TRBJ2-2	CASSQGSGGGTGELFF
TRBV7-8	TRBJ2-7	CASSATSYEQYF
TRBV9	TRBJ1-1	CASSVVGGKEAFF
TRBV5-1	TRBJ1-4	CASSFGGRLEKLFF
TRBV30	TRBJ2-5	CAFREDQETQYF
TRBV7-3	TRBJ2-5	CASSPQGAGGTQYF
TRBV5-4	TRBJ2-7	CASSFPGRGEQYF
TRBV7-9	TRBJ2-7	CASSLALSAYEQYF
TRBV29-1	TRBJ1-1	CSVRGIGGMNTEAFF
TRBV20-1	TRBJ1-1	CSKQGREAFF
TRBV12-5	TRBJ2-2	CASGQRRGGSGELFF
TRBV5-4	TRBJ2-7	CASREGGGEQYF
TRBV6-6	TRBJ2-1	CASRRAGSVNNEQFF
TRBV18	TRBJ1-1	CASSQGTVGGRTEAFF
TRBV5-4	TRBJ2-1	CASSPGGGISYNEQFF
TRBV5-6	TRBJ1-4	CASSFQGAGEKLFF
TRBV7-9	TRBJ2-1	CASSLFFLAGGRSYNEQFF
TRBV27	TRBJ2-7	CASSLWTSGPSEQYF
TRBV4-1	TRBJ2-7	CASSQGRASGRNNEQYF
TRBV19	TRBJ1-1	CASSIGGDRGGTEAFF
TRBV6-5	TRBJ2-4	CASSTRQLTNIQYF
TRBV11-2	TRBJ1-4	CASSSQTGENEKLFF
TRBV5-5	TRBJ2-5	CASSLGSGDQETQYF
TRBV27	TRBJ2-2	CASSLNSRVTGELFF
TRBV5-1	TRBJ1-1	CASSARQGFRGAFF
TRBV18	TRBJ1-5	CASSGGLNQPQHF
TRBV28	TRBJ2-7	CASSLMVGAGVGEQYF
TRBV7-7	TRBJ2-7	CASSSGQGRGPRMEEQYF
TRBV5-1	TRBJ2-1	CASSLVSGSSYNEQFF
TRBV29-1	TRBJ2-7	CSVGGSSSGYEQYF
TRBV2	.	CASSRLAVAYEQYF
TRBV19	TRBJ1-5	CASSSPRDRVQPQHF
TRBV18	TRBJ2-7	CASSPIAGGSSYEQYF
TRBV6-5	TRBJ2-1	CASSYGASGGGEQFF
TRBV7-2	TRBJ2-5	CASSYFPSGLQETQYF
TRBV11-3	.	CASGAGTQSSYEQYF
TRBV28	TRBJ2-4	CASSEGLLAKNIQYF
TRBV30	TRBJ1-2	CAWSVRQGAIALSGYTF
TRBV5-1	TRBJ2-3	CASSLGGRDTDTQYF
TRBV5-8	TRBJ1-1	CASSSRTGTGLSTEAFF
TRBV18	TRBJ1-1	CASSPRTGGPVNTEAFF
TRBV7-7	TRBJ1-4	CASSPGTGTNEKLFF